A single sample gave rise to the 5 T cell receptor beta chains below, sequenced in a study of T cells in localized non-small cell lung cancer. TCRdb keeps only in-frame clones here, not all; method: immunoSEQ multiplex PCR. The data show tens of thousands of clones, around 88% seen once. Sequenced material: peripheral blood, taken before any cancer treatment. These receptors originate from a man aged 40 to 69 with stage I lung adenocarcinoma.

The genes are TRBV21-1 and TRBJ2-5; the table gives TRBD2 as D, unverified against the DNA. TRBV21-1 is termed a pseudogene. There are 15 residues in the CDR3. The CDR3 bases are TGTGCCAGCAGCAAGGGGGGAGGAAGCCAAGAGACCCAGTACTTC. Translation: CASSKGGGSQETQYF.

This clone was seen just once. J is TRBJ2-7 and V is TRBV28, with D perhaps matching TRBD2 (6 bases). V gave up 4 bases and J gave up 0 bases, with 13 bases separating them. The CDR3 loop spans 15 amino acids. Germline V gene sequence: CDR1 MDHEN, CDR2 SYDVKM. CDR3 sequence (DNA): TGTGCCAGCAGTTCCGGGGGTCCCAGCTCCTACGAGCAGTACTTC. Translating gives CASSSGGPSSYEQYF.

The chain has TRBV4-3 and TRBJ2-7, with D hard to call. The V gene lost 1 base and the J gene lost 4 bases, with 8 bases spanning the gap. Looked up from germline, CDR1 is LGHNA and CDR2 is YSLEER. This CDR3 has 13 residues. The DNA of the CDR3 is TGCGCCAGCAGCCAAGGACCCGATTACGAGCAGTACTTC. It encodes CASSQGPDYEQYF.

The rearrangement links TRBV25-1 to TRBJ2-7, with no clear D. Trimming cost V 2 bases and J 4 bases, with 12 bases left between them. The germline V gene encodes CDR1 MGHDK and CDR2 SYGVNS. The CDR3 has 14 residues. The CDR3 is CASSETNPVYEQYF. The CDR3 DNA reads as TGTGCCAGCAGTGAAACAAACCCGGTATACGAGCAGTACTTC.

This clone was counted once. V usage is TRBV6-5 and J usage is TRBJ2-7; perhaps TRBD2 as D (6 bases). Trimming left V 2 bases short and J 4 bases short, with 12 bases between. The CDR3 has 14 amino acids. CDR1 MNHEY and CDR2 SVGAGI come from the germline V gene. This chain's CDR3 is CASSYVGGVYEQYF. The CDR3 DNA sequence: TGTGCCAGCAGTTACGTCGGGGGAGTTTACGAGCAGTACTTC.